Detailed here is one T cell receptor beta chain. Its matching antigen is unknown. This record belongs to a study of identical twins. This CDR3 region has 14 residues. Trimming cost V 6 bases and J 6 bases; bases outside gene matches: 4. CDR1 and CDR2 (germline): SNHLY, FYNNEI. TCRdb reanalysed the 5' RACE reads using MiXCR and keeps one entry per CDR3 protein. The data contain around 95,000 distinct CDR3 sequences, 5.9% of them singletons. Points from the study as a whole: Weaker excess sharing between twins was seen in beta out-of-frame sequences. Out-of-frame alpha sequences shared between twins exhibited an excess of low generation probability.

This chain links TRBV2 with TRBJ2-1; 11 bases are shared with TRBD2. This TCR came from a woman aged 45-60 years in good health. Material: memory T cells sorted from blood. CDR3 DNA: TGTGCCAGCAGCCGACTAGCGGGGATCAATGAGCAGTTCTTC. Its translation is CASSRLAGINEQFF.